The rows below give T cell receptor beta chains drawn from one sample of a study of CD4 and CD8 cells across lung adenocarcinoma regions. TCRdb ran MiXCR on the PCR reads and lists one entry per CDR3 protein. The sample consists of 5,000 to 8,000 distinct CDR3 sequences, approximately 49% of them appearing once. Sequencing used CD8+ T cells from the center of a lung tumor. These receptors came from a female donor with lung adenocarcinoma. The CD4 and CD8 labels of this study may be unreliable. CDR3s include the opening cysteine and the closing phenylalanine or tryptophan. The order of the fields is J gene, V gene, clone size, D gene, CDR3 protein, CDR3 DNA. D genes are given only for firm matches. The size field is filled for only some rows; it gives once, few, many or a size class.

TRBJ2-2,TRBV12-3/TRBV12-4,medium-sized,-,CASRRGSGGELFF,TGTGCCAGCAGGCGGGGATCTGGCGGGGAGCTGTTTTTT
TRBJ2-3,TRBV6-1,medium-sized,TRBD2,CASNGAGVLSDTQYF,TGTGCCAGCAATGGGGCGGGGGTTCTGTCAGATACGCAGTATTTT
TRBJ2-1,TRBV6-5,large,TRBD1,CASSFAGQGSYNEQFF,TGTGCCAGCAGTTTCGCGGGACAGGGGTCCTACAATGAGCAGTTCTTC
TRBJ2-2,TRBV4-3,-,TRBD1,CASSHSGTGGWGELFF,TGCGCCAGCAGCCACTCCGGGACAGGGGGCTGGGGGGAGCTGTTTTTT
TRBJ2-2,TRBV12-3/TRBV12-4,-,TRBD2,CASSPRASGRPREQFF,TGTGCCAGCAGTCCCAGGGCTAGCGGGAGGCCCAGGGAGCAGTTCTTT
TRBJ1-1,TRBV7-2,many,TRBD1,CASSVETGYSGAFF,TGTGCCAGCAGCGTAGAGACAGGGTATTCGGGGGCTTTCTTT
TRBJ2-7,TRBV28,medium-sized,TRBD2,CASSLLAVSYEQYF,TGTGCCAGCAGTTTGCTAGCGGTTTCCTACGAGCAGTACTTC
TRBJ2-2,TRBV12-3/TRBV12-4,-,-,CARGCPNAGELFF,TGTGCCAGGGGCTGTCCGAACGCCGGTGAGCTGTTTTTC
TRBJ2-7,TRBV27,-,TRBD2,CASSVHLRGEQYF,TGTGCCAGCAGTGTCCACTTGCGGGGGGAGCAGTACTTC
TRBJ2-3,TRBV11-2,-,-,CAAGLGGREAETQYF,TGTGCCGCCGGCCTCGGGGGGCGCGAGGCGGAGACCCAGTATTTT
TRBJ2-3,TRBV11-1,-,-,CARGLGGRGADTQYF,TGTGCCAGGGGCTTAGGGGGTCGAGGCGCAGATACGCAGTATTTT
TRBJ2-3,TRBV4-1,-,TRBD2,CASSRGLAGGMGGTDTQYF,TGCGCCAGCAGCCGGGGACTAGCGGGGGGCATGGGTGGCACAGATACGCAGTATTTT
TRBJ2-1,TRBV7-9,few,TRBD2,CASSSWGTSGDNEQFF,TGTGCCAGCAGCTCGTGGGGAACTAGCGGGGACAATGAGCAGTTCTTC
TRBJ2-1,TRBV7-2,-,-,CASSSGSGARNNQFF,TGTGCCAGCAGCTCAGGGTCGGGGGCCCGCAACAATCAGTTCTTC
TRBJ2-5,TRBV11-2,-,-,CASGLLSGGETQYF,TGTGCCAGCGGCCTATTGTCTGGGGGGGAGACCCAGTACTTC
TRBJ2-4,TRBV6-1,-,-,CVSSVSGLRAKDIQYF,TGTGTGAGCAGCGTCTCGGGGCTGCGAGCCAAAGACATTCAGTACTTC
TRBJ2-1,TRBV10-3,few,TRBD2,CVAATSFAYEQFF,TGTGTGGCCGCGACTAGCTTTGCCTACGAGCAGTTCTTC
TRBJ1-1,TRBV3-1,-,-,CASSLGQEGGGGEAFF,TGTGCCAGCAGCCTCGGACAAGAGGGGGGGGGGGGTGAAGCTTTCTTT
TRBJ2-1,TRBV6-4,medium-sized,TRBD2,CASSESSGSNEQFF,TGTGCCAGCAGTGAGAGTAGCGGGAGCAATGAGCAGTTCTTC
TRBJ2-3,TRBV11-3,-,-,CARGRRGPPKDMQYF,TGTGCCCGCGGCCGGCGGGGGCCGCCCAAAGATATGCAGTATTTT
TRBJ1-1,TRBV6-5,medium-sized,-,CASNMQGLTEAFF,TGTGCCAGCAACATGCAGGGTCTCACTGAAGCTTTCTTT
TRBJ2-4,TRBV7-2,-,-,CAVTGLGAKNTQYF,TGTGCCGTCACGGGCCTGGGAGCCAAAAATACGCAGTACTTC
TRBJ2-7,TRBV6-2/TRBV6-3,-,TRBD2,CASSYLAGVVENEQYF,TGTGCCAGCAGTTACCTAGCGGGAGTAGTAGAGAACGAGCAGTACTTC
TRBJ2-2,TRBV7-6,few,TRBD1,CASSLATGGQGGELFF,TGTGCCAGCAGCTTAGCGACAGGGGGCCAGGGCGGGGAGCTGTTTTTT
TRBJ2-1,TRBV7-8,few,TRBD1,CASSQSKDRGLNEQFF,TGTGCCAGCAGCCAATCCAAGGACAGGGGGCTTAATGAGCAGTTCTTC
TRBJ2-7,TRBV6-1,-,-,CASSDGLGDYEQYF,TGTGCCAGCAGTGACGGTCTAGGGGACTACGAGCAGTACTTC
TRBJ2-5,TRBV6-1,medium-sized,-,CASTPYVQETQYF,TGTGCCAGCACCCCTTATGTACAAGAGACCCAGTACTTC
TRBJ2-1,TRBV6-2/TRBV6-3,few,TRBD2,CASSYSLAGGNEQFF,TGTGCCAGCAGTTACTCACTAGCGGGAGGCAATGAGCAGTTCTTC
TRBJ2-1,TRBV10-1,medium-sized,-,CASSQRGRETQFF,TGCGCCAGCAGCCAGAGGGGTAGGGAGACCCAGTTCTTC
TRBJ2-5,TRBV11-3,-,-,CASSPGHEETQYF,TGTGCCAGCAGCCCGGGTCACGAAGAGACCCAGTACTTC
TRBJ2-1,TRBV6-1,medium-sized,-,CASSEGEGASEQFF,TGTGCCAGCAGTGAAGGTGAAGGGGCCAGTGAGCAGTTCTTC
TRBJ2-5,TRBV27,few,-,CASSSWGEETQYF,TGTGCCAGCAGTTCTTGGGGTGAGGAGACCCAGTACTTC
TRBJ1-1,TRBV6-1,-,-,CASRRYGQSMNTEAFF,TGTGCCAGCAGGAGGTACGGGCAGAGCATGAACACTGAAGCTTTCTTT
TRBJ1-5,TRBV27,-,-,CASSLQNNQPQHF,TGTGCCAGCAGTTTACAGAACAATCAGCCCCAGCATTTT
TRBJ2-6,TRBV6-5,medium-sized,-,CASSYFPSPPGANVLTF,TGTGCCAGCAGTTACTTCCCGTCCCCTCCTGGGGCCAACGTCCTGACTTTC
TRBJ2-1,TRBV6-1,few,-,CASSEAGGAPYNEQFF,TGTGCCAGCAGTGAAGCGGGGGGGGCACCCTACAATGAGCAGTTCTTC
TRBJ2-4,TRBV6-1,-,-,CASRAQGSQYF,TGCGCCAGCCGGGCCCAGGGTAGTCAGTACTTC
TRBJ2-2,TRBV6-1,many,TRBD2,CASTGGGGNTGELFF,TGTGCCAGCACCGGGGGGGGAGGGAACACCGGGGAGCTGTTTTTT
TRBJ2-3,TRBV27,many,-,CASSFAPTDTQYF,TGTGCCAGCAGTTTCGCCCCCACAGATACGCAGTATTTT
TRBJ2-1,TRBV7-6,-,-,CASGLDHPWANVQSF,TGTGCCAGCGGGTTAGATCACCCGTGGGCCAACGTGCAGTCCTTC
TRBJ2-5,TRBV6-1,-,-,CASSPSGAGNGVRDTETQYF,TGTGCCAGCAGTCCCTCAGGCGCGGGGAATGGGGTCCGCGACACAGAGACCCAGTACTTC
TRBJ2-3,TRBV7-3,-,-,CASSPRRWSRGAKDTQYF,TGTGCCAGCAGCCCCCGTAGGTGGAGTCGCGGGGCCAAAGACACGCAGTATTTC
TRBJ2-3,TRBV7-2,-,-,CAGLVGREEDTQYF,TGTGCGGGGCTCGTGGGACGAGAGGAAGATACCCAGTATTTC
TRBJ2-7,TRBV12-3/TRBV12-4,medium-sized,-,CASRGPINEQYF,TGTGCCAGCAGGGGACCGATCAATGAGCAGTACTTC
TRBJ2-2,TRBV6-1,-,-,CARGPQDVSTEEQFF,TGTGCCAGGGGGCCCCAGGATGTGAGCACCGAGGAGCAGTTTTTT
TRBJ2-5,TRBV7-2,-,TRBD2,CASSLVGGGGRGTETQYF,TGTGCCAGCAGCTTAGTGGGCGGGGGGGGCCGTGGCACAGAGACCCAGTATTTC
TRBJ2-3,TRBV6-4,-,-,CASSDAGPDTQYF,TGTGCCAGCAGTGACGCGGGCCCAGATACCCAGTATTTC
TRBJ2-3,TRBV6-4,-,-,CASSELEAQSTETQYF,TGTGCCAGCAGTGAGCTCGAGGCACAGAGCACAGAGACGCAGTATTTT
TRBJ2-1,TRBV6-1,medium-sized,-,CASSEGSGQQETQFF,TGTGCCAGCAGTGAAGGTAGTGGGCAGCAAGAGACCCAGTTCTTC
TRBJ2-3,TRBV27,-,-,CASSDTTSTDTQYF,TGTGCCAGCAGTGATACGACTAGCACAGATACGCAGTATTTT